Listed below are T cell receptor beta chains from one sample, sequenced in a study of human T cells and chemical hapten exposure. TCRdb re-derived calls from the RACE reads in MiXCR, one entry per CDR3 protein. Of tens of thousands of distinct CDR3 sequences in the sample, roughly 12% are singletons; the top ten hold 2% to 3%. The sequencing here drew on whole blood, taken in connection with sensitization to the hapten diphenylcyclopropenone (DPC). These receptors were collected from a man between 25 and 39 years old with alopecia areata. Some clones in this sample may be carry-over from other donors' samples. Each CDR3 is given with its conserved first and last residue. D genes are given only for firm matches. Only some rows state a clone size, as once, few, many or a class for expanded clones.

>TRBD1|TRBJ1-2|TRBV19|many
TGTGCCAGTAGTCTAACGACAGGGCGAAGCTATGGCTACACCTTC
CASSLTTGRSYGYTF
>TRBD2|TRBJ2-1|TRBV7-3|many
TGTGCCAGCAGCCTTGGACTAGCGACCATCAATGAGCAGTTCTTC
CASSLGLATINEQFF
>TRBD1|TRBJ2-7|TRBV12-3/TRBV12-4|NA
TGTGCCAGCAGTTTAGGCACAGGGGCCGAGCAGTACTTC
CASSLGTGAEQYF
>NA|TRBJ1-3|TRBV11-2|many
TGTGCCAGCAGCGTATTCACAGGATCCGGAAACACCATATATTTT
CASSVFTGSGNTIYF
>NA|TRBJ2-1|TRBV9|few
TGTGCCAGCAGCGTATCCAGGAGAAGTGAGCAGTTCTTC
CASSVSRRSEQFF
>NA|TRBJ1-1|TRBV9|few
TGTGCCAGCAGCGGACAGTGGGGCACTGAAGCTTTCTTT
CASSGQWGTEAFF
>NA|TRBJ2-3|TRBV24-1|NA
TGTGCCACCAGTGTCGCCGCCGGGGCATCCTCAACAGTGCGAGATACGCAGTATTTT
CATSVAAGASSTVRDTQYF
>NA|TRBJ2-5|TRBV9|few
TGTGCCAGCAGCGTAGGTCAAGGCCCCCAAGAGACCCAGTACTTC
CASSVGQGPQETQYF
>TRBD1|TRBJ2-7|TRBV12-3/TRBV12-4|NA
TGTGCCAGCAGCAACAGGGGATTCCAATCCTACGAGCAGTACTTC
CASSNRGFQSYEQYF
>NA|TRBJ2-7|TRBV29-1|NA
TGCAGCGTCTGGCGGGACAACTCCTACGAGCAGTACTTC
CSVWRDNSYEQYF
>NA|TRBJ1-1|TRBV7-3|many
TGTGCCAGCAGCTTGGGTCAATCCACTGAAGCTTTCTTT
CASSLGQSTEAFF
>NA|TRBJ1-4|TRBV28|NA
TGTGCCAGCAGTTTGGTGTCAAGGGGAGGGAATGAAAAACTGTTTTTT
CASSLVSRGGNEKLFF
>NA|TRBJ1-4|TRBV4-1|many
TGCGCCAGCAGCCAAGTAAACGGGGGGGCGAAAGTGGATGAAAAACTGTTTTTT
CASSQVNGGAKVDEKLFF
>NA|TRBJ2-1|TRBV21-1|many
TGTGCCAGCAGCAAAAGGGGTCGCGGGGGAACCTACAATGAGCAGTTCTTC
CASSKRGRGGTYNEQFF